Listed below are T cell receptor beta chains from one sample, sequenced in a study of blood T cell repertoires in COVID-19. Sequencing was performed with immunoSEQ multiplex PCR; in TCRdb, only in-frame clones are kept and a portion is missing. Here the sample spans 90,000 to 130,000 clones, less than 85% being singletons. Sequencing input: peripheral blood. These receptors came from an elderly woman with acute or convalescent COVID-19. Each CDR3 is given with its conserved first and last residue. The order of the fields is D gene, V gene, clone size, J gene, CDR3 DNA, CDR3 protein. A D gene is named only where the DNA matches it firmly. Rows give clone size only sometimes, using once, few, many, or a class for an expanded clone.

TRBD1	TRBV6-6	-	TRBJ1-1	TGTGCCAGCAGAAAGGGACAGAACTATTGGAGGGCTTTCTTT	CASRKGQNYWRAFF
TRBD1	TRBV27	-	TRBJ2-5	TGTGCCAGCAGTCGGGGGGACAGGGTGGGGGAGACCCAGTACTTC	CASSRGDRVGETQYF
-	TRBV25-1	few	TRBJ2-5	TGTGCCAGCACTAGGGGCCGGGAGACCCAGTACTTC	CASTRGRETQYF
-	TRBV11-2	-	TRBJ1-4	TGTGCCAGCAGCCCCGGGGGGATGAGTTGGGAAAAACTGTTTTTT	CASSPGGMSWEKLFF
-	TRBV6-4	-	TRBJ1-2	TGTGCCAGCAGTGACTCGATTTTAGGGGGTCCTTATGGCTACACCTTC	CASSDSILGGPYGYTF
TRBD1	TRBV25-1	-	TRBJ2-5	TGTGCCAGCAGTGATAGCAGGACAGGGGAGACCCAGTACTTC	CASSDSRTGETQYF
-	TRBV3-1/TRBV3-2	-	TRBJ2-7	TGTGCCAGCAGCCAACAGGGCCCCGAGGAGCAGTACTTC	CASSQQGPEEQYF
-	TRBV7-2	-	TRBJ2-1	TGTGCCAGCAGCTCCCTGCAATCAGGGGAGCAGTTCTTC	CASSSLQSGEQFF
-	TRBV15	few	TRBJ2-7	TGTGCCACCAGCCCCCTGGTGGGAGCCTACGAGCAGTACTTC	CATSPLVGAYEQYF
TRBD2	TRBV5-1	-	TRBJ2-1	TGCGCCAGCAGCTCGCAACCCAGCGGGAGGGCCTGGTTCTTC	CASSSQPSGRAWFF
-	TRBV14	-	TRBJ1-6	TGTGCCAGCAGCCAAGGACAGCTTGGTTCACCCCTCCACTTT	CASSQGQLGSPLHF
TRBD2	TRBV7-8	-	TRBJ2-1	TGTGCCAGCAGCCCCATTGCGGGGGTACTCAATGAGCAGTTCTTC	CASSPIAGVLNEQFF
-	TRBV25-1	few	TRBJ2-6	TGTGCCAGCAGTGATCCCGGGAGGGCCAACGTCCTGACTTTC	CASSDPGRANVLTF
TRBD2	TRBV11-3	-	TRBJ2-1	TGTGCCAGCAGCTTGGGACTAGCGGGAGGAGGTGAGCAGTTCTTC	CASSLGLAGGGEQFF
-	TRBV11-2	-	TRBJ2-7	TGTGCCAGCAGGAGGTCCTACGAGCAGTACTTC	CASRRSYEQYF
-	TRBV30	-	TRBJ1-1	TGTGCCTGGACAGGTCCCTTGGACACTGAAGCTTTCTTT	CAWTGPLDTEAFF
TRBD1	TRBV12-3/TRBV12-4	-	TRBJ2-7	TGTGCCAGCAGTGGACAGGGGGCGGGGGAGCAGTACTTC	CASSGQGAGEQYF
TRBD1	TRBV3-1/TRBV3-2	-	TRBJ1-5	TGTGCCAGCAGCCAGGACAGGGGTCAGCCCCAGCATTTT	CASSQDRGQPQHF
-	TRBV7-2	-	TRBJ1-4	TGTGCCAGCAGCTTAGCGGGCAGAAGGGAGGAAAAACTGTTTTTT	CASSLAGRREEKLFF
TRBD1	TRBV5-4	once	TRBJ2-7	TGTGCCAGCAGCTACCTCGACAGGGGTATCTACGAGCAGTACTTC	CASSYLDRGIYEQYF
-	TRBV19	-	TRBJ1-4	TGTGCCAGTATGGACTACGGTCAAACTAATGAAAAACTGTTTTTT	CASMDYGQTNEKLFF
-	TRBV10-3	-	TRBJ2-2	TGTGCCATCAGTGAGAACAGGAACACCGGGGAGCTGTTTTTT	CAISENRNTGELFF
-	TRBV6-6	few	TRBJ2-7	TGTGCCAGCAGAGGGGACACTTACTACGAGCAGTACTTC	CASRGDTYYEQYF
TRBD2	TRBV5-1	-	TRBJ2-3	TGCGCCAGCTCGACTAGCGGGTTCACAGATACGCAGTATTTT	CASSTSGFTDTQYF
TRBD1	TRBV19	-	TRBJ1-3	TGTGCCAGTGTCCGGGACAGGTCCCCTGGAAACACCATATATTTT	CASVRDRSPGNTIYF
TRBD1	TRBV30	-	TRBJ1-6	TGTGCCTGGAGTAGTGGGACAGAGAATTCACCCCTCCACTTT	CAWSSGTENSPLHF
TRBD2	TRBV7-9	-	TRBJ2-7	TGTGCCAGTAGCGGGAGGACCTACGAGCAGTACTTC	CASSGRTYEQYF
TRBD2	TRBV4-3	-	TRBJ2-3	TGCGCCAGCAGCCAAGACGGGACTAGCGGGAGCCCAACGTCATCTAGCACAGATACGCAGTATTTT	CASSQDGTSGSPTSSSTDTQYF
-	TRBV5-1	once	TRBJ1-5	TGCGCCAGCAGCTTGATCCCAGATCAGCCCCAGCATTTT	CASSLIPDQPQHF
TRBD2	TRBV28	-	TRBJ2-1	TGTGCCAGCAGTAGAGGGCGCCCGGGGGGCTCCTACAATGAGCAGTTCTTC	CASSRGRPGGSYNEQFF
-	TRBV6-5	-	TRBJ2-7	TGTGCCAGCAGTTACGACGGGGGAACCTACGAGCAGTACTTC	CASSYDGGTYEQYF